The rows below give T cell receptor beta chains drawn from one sample of a study of shared clonotypes between healthy human individuals. Only in-frame clones appear in the TCRdb table, and some are missing; sequencing was by immunoSEQ multiplex PCR. The table shows hundreds of thousands of clones, with roughly 97% occurring only once. The specimen sequenced was naive CD4+ T cells sorted from blood. Every receptor here comes from a young woman in good health. The CDR3 runs from the conserved cysteine through the conserved F or W. The D gene is left open where the match is weak. Only some rows state a clone size, as once, few, many or a class for expanded clones.

V	length	size	J	D	DNA	CDR3
TRBV27	12	-	TRBJ2-7	-	TGTGCCAGCAGAAGTGTGGGGCCCGAGCAGTACTTC	CASRSVGPEQYF
TRBV29-1	14	-	TRBJ2-7	TRBD2	TGCAGCGTTAAAAGGGCTAGCGGGAGTGCGGAGCAGTACTTC	CSVKRASGSAEQYF
TRBV28	13	-	TRBJ1-5	-	TGTGCCAGCAAGGGACTCCCCAATCAGCCCCAGCATTTT	CASKGLPNQPQHF
TRBV6-1	15	-	TRBJ2-5	TRBD2	TGTGCCAGCACTCCGGGACTAGCGGGAGTGGAGACCCAGTACTTC	CASTPGLAGVETQYF
TRBV7-7	13	-	TRBJ2-1	-	TGTGCCAGCAGAAATAGTAGGGTCCCTCGGGACGTCTTC	CASRNSRVPRDVF
TRBV25-1	13	-	TRBJ2-7	-	TGTGCCAGCAGTGAGGCGGGAATCTACGAGCAGTACTTC	CASSEAGIYEQYF
TRBV27	16	-	TRBJ1-4	-	TGTGCCAGCAGTCCCCCCTCAGGGTACGGGAATGAAAAACTGTTTTTT	CASSPPSGYGNEKLFF
TRBV7-8	16	-	TRBJ1-2	-	TGTGCCAGCAGCCCCCTGGGAGGGGTAAGGGTAGAGGGCTACACCTTC	CASSPLGGVRVEGYTF
TRBV4-1	17	-	TRBJ2-3	-	TGCGCCAGCAGCCTCACCTCCGCGAGGACCCAAGGACATACGCAGTATTTT	CASSLTSARTQGHTQYF
TRBV10-2	16	once	TRBJ2-7	TRBD2	TGCGCCAGCAGACGGTTCGGGACTAGCGGGAGCGACGAGCAGTACTTC	CASRRFGTSGSDEQYF
TRBV19	16	-	TRBJ2-3	-	TGTGCCAGTAGTCCCCGCGGCAAGACTAGCACAGATACGCAGTATTTT	CASSPRGKTSTDTQYF
TRBV7-3	15	-	TRBJ2-1	TRBD2	TGTGCCAGCAGTCTCGGGACTAGCGGGACCAATGAGCAGTTCTTC	CASSLGTSGTNEQFF
TRBV10-3	16	-	TRBJ2-1	TRBD2	TGTGCCATCAGTGAGTCGATCGGACTAGTAATTAATGAGCAGTTCTTC	CAISESIGLVINEQFF
TRBV6-5	14	-	TRBJ2-7	-	TGTGCCAGCAGTTACTCGAGACTCACCTACGAGCAGTACTTC	CASSYSRLTYEQYF
TRBV4-1	17	-	TRBJ1-1	-	TGCGCCAGCAGCCTGACCCCGCGCAAGTATACGAACACTGAAGCTTTCTTT	CASSLTPRKYTNTEAFF
TRBV2	13	few	TRBJ1-4	-	TGTGCCAGCAGATGGACAAATAATGAAAAACTGTTTTTT	CASRWTNNEKLFF
TRBV7-9	14	-	TRBJ2-7	TRBD2	TGTGCCAGCAGCTCGACTAGCGGGTTCTACGAGCAGTACTTC	CASSSTSGFYEQYF
TRBV7-8	14	-	TRBJ2-7	TRBD1	TGTGCCAGCAGCGCCCGGGACAGGGGGTACGAGCAGTACTTC	CASSARDRGYEQYF
TRBV27	18	-	TRBJ2-1	TRBD2	TGTGCCAGCAGCCCCGGCAGGGTGGCGGGAGGGGGATACAATGAGCAGTTCTTC	CASSPGRVAGGGYNEQFF
TRBV28	13	-	TRBJ1-2	-	TGTGCCAGCAGTTTATATCCCGCGGGGGGCTACACCTTC	CASSLYPAGGYTF
TRBV15	15	-	TRBJ2-3	TRBD1	TGTGCCACCAGCCCAAGGGACAGGGGGCGAGATACGCAGTATTTT	CATSPRDRGRDTQYF
TRBV28	15	-	TRBJ1-1	-	TGTGCCAGCAGTTTGTCCCCAGGGTTCCCCACTGAAGCTTTCTTT	CASSLSPGFPTEAFF
TRBV27	14	-	TRBJ2-3	-	TGTGCCAGCAGTTTCCTAGATTGCACAGATACGCAGTATTTT	CASSFLDCTDTQYF
TRBV5-1	15	-	TRBJ2-5	TRBD2	TGCGCCAGCAGCTTGGGGCGGGGGGCTGGAGAGACCCAGTACTTC	CASSLGRGAGETQYF
TRBV27	17	-	TRBJ2-5	TRBD2	TGTGCCAGCAGTCCACTAGCGGGAGGTCGGATGGGAAAGACCCAGTACTTC	CASSPLAGGRMGKTQYF
TRBV28	12	-	TRBJ1-1	-	TGTGCCAGCAGTCTTGGACCGCACCAAGCTTTCTTT	CASSLGPHQAFF
TRBV11-2	14	-	TRBJ2-3	TRBD2	TGTGCCAGCAGCTTAGGCGGGAGAACAGATACGCAGTATTTT	CASSLGGRTDTQYF
TRBV7-9	14	few	TRBJ1-1	-	TGTGCCAGCAGCTTAGACGGTGGGGTCACTGAAGCTTTCTTT	CASSLDGGVTEAFF
TRBV9	14	-	TRBJ1-3	TRBD1	TGTGCCAGCAGCGCGGACAGGGATGGAAACACCATATATTTT	CASSADRDGNTIYF
TRBV28	13	-	TRBJ2-7	-	TGTGCCAGCAGTTTGATGGTAGGGGTCGAGCAGTACTTC	CASSLMVGVEQYF
TRBV15	13	-	TRBJ2-7	-	TGTGCCACCAGCAGAGCATCAGGGGTTGAGCAGTACTTC	CATSRASGVEQYF
TRBV5-4	15	-	TRBJ1-1	-	TGTGCCAGCAGCGGGGTTGTCGGGGTGGCCACTGAAGCTTTCTTT	CASSGVVGVATEAFF
TRBV28	13	-	TRBJ2-4	-	TGTGCCAGCAGTCCGACCAGCAGGAACATTCAGTACTTC	CASSPTSRNIQYF
TRBV5-1	16	-	TRBJ2-7	TRBD1	TGCGCCAGCAGTTTGCCGGGACAGGCCTTTTCAAGAGAGCAGTACTTC	CASSLPGQAFSREQYF
TRBV5-1	14	-	TRBJ2-3	TRBD1	TGCGCCAGCAGCCCCCGGACAGGGTCAGATACGCAGTATTTT	CASSPRTGSDTQYF
TRBV11-2	14	-	TRBJ1-1	-	TGTGCCAGCGCCTCCTTAAGGTACCGCACTGAAGCTTTCTTT	CASASLRYRTEAFF
TRBV4-1	15	once	TRBJ2-2	TRBD1	TGCGCCAGCAGCCACCTACAGGGGGCCACCGGGGAGCTGTTTTTT	CASSHLQGATGELFF
TRBV7-9	15	-	TRBJ2-2	-	TGTGCCAGCACCATATCACCGGGGGAGGCCGGGGAGCTGTTTTTT	CASTISPGEAGELFF
TRBV28	14	-	TRBJ2-3	-	TGTGCCAGCAGTTTATCAGGGATCACAGATACGCAGTATTTT	CASSLSGITDTQYF
TRBV28	17	-	TRBJ2-7	TRBD1	TGTGCCAGCAGTCCTCAGGGGGGGACAGGGTATTTCTCCGAGCAGTACTTC	CASSPQGGTGYFSEQYF
TRBV6-6	13	-	TRBJ2-7	TRBD1	TGTGCCAGCAGTTCCCGACAGGGCGGCGAGCAGTACTTC	CASSSRQGGEQYF
TRBV5-1	14	-	TRBJ2-7	-	TGCGCCAGCAGCTTTGAGCAGCGGGTCTACGAGCAGTACTTC	CASSFEQRVYEQYF
TRBV5-1	16	-	TRBJ2-1	TRBD1	TGCGCCAGCAGCCCAGGACAGGGCGGCTCCTACAATGAGCAGTTCTTC	CASSPGQGGSYNEQFF
TRBV2	13	-	TRBJ1-2	-	TGTGCCAGCAGTGAAGACGGAAACTATGGCTACACCTTC	CASSEDGNYGYTF
TRBV30	14	-	TRBJ1-1	-	TGTGCCTGGAGTGTACAGGGTCAAGACACTGAAGCTTTCTTT	CAWSVQGQDTEAFF
TRBV7-9	14	-	TRBJ2-6	-	TGTGCCTTAGCGGACGGTCCGGGGGCCAACGTCCTGACTTTC	CALADGPGANVLTF